Many counts were recorded for the clone carrying this TCR beta chain. Antigen: not known. MiXCR was run by TCRdb on the reads, yielding one entry per CDR3 protein. This table has about 150,000 distinct CDR3 sequences, approximately 30% appearing once. The data belong to a study of T cell repertoires in cytomegalovirus infection. Whole-study results and caveats: CMV-specific TCR beta clonotypes restricted by HLA-C were the ones dominating the ex vivo response.

The clonotype comes from a human donor in good health (CMV status not recorded). Some clones in this sample may be carry-over from other donors' samples. The sample here was CD8+ T cells from cultured PBMCs, taken from culture after CMV antigen stimulation.

The CDR3 protein is CATAGSYEQYF. Written as DNA, the CDR3 is TGTGCCACCGCAGGTTCCTACGAGCAGTACTTC. The chain is built from TRBV28 and TRBJ2-7; D call uncertain. Germline loops: CDR1 MDHEN, CDR2 SYDVKM. V lost 10 bases to trimming and J lost 1 base, with 8 bases between them. CDR3 size: 11 residues.